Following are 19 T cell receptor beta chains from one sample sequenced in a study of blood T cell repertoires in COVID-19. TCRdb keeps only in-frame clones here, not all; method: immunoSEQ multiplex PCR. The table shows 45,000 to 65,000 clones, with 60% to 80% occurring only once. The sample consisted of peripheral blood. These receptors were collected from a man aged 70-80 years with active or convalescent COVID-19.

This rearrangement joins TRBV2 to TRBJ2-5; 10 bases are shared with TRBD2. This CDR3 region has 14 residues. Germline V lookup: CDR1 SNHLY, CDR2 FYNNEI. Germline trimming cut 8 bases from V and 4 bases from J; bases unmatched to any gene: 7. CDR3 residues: CASALAGVRETQYF. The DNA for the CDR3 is TGTGCCAGCGCGCTAGCGGGAGTGAGAGAGACCCAGTACTTC. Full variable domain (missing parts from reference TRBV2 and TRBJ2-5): EPEVTQTPSHQVTQMGQEVILRCVPISNHLYFYWYRQILGQKVEFLVSFYNNEISEKSEIFDDQFSVERPDGSNFTLKIRSTKLEDSAMYFCASALAGVRETQYFGPGTRLLVL.

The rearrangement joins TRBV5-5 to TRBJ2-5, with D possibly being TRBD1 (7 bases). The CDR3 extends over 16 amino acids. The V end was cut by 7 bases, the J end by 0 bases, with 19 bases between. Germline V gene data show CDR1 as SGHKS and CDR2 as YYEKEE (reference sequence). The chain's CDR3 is CASGRGVTGYQETQYF. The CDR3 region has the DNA TGTGCCAGCGGAAGGGGGGTGACAGGGTACCAAGAGACCCAGTACTTC. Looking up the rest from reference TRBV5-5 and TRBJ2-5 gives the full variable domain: DAGVTQSPTHLIKTRGQQVTLRCSPISGHKSVSWYQQVLGQGPQFIFQYYEKEERGRGNFPDRFSARQFPNYSSELNVNALLLGDSALYLCASGRGVTGYQETQYFGPGTRLLVL.

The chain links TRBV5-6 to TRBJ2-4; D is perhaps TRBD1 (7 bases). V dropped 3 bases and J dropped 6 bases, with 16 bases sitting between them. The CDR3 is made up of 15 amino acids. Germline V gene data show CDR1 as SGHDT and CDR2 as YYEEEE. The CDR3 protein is CASSYGQGGGNIQYF. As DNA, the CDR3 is TGTGCCAGCAGCTACGGGCAGGGGGGTGGAAACATTCAGTACTTC.

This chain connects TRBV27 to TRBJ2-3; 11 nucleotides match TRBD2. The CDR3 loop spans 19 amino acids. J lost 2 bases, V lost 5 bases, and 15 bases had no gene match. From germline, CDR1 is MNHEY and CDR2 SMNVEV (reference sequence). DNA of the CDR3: TGTGCCAGCAGTCCCGACCGCGTTACTAGCGGGAGACTCACAGATACGCAGTATTTT. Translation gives CASSPDRVTSGRLTDTQYF.

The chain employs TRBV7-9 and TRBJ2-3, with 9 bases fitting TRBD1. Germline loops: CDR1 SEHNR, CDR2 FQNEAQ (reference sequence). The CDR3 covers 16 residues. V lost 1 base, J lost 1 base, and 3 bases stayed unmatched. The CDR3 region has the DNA TGTGCCAGCAGCTTAGATTGGACAGGGGGCACAGATACGCAGTATTTT. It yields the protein CASSLDWTGGTDTQYF.

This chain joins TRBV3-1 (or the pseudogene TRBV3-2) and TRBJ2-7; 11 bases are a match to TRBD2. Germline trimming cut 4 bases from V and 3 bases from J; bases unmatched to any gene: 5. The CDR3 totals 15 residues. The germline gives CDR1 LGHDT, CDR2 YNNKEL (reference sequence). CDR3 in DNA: TGTGCCAGCAGCCTCGCGGGACTAGCGGTCTACGAGCAGTACTTC. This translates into CASSLAGLAVYEQYF.

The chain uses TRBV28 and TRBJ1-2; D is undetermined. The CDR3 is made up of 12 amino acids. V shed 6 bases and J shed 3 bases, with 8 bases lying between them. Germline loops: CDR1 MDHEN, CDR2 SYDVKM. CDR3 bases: TGTGCCAGCAGCCCACGGGACTATGGCTACACCTTC. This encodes CASSPRDYGYTF.

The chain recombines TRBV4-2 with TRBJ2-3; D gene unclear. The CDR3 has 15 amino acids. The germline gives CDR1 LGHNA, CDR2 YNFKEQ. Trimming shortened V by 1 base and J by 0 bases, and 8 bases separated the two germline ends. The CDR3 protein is CASSQGAASTDTQYF. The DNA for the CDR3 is TGTGCCAGCAGCCAAGGGGCTGCAAGCACAGATACGCAGTATTTT.

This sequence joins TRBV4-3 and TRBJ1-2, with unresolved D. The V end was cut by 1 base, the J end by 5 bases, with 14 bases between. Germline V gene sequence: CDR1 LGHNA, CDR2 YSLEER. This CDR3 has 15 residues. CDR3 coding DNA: TGCGCCAGCAGCCAAGGGTCAGGCCAACCTTATGGCTACACCTTC. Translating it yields CASSQGSGQPYGYTF.

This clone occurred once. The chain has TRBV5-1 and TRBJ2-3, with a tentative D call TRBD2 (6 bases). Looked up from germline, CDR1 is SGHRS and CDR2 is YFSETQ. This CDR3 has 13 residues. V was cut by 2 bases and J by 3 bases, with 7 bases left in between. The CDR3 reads CASSFGSTDTQYF. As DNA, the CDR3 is TGCGCCAGCAGCTTCGGGAGTACAGATACGCAGTATTTT.

CDR3 protein: CASSTRQGAFGNQPQHF. CDR3 coding DNA: TGTGCCAGTAGTACTCGACAGGGGGCGTTTGGCAATCAGCCCCAGCATTTT. V and J are TRBV19 and TRBJ1-5; 10 nucleotides match TRBD1. There are 17 residues in the CDR3. V lost 4 bases and J lost 2; bases outside the gene matches: 8. Looked up from germline, CDR1 is LNHDA and CDR2 is SQIVND (reference sequence).

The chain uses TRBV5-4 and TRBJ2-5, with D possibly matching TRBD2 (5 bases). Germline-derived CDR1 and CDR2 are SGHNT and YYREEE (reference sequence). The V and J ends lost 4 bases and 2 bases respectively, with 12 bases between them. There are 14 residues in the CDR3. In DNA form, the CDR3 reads TGTGCCAGCAGCCCGGAGGCATATCAAGAGACCCAGTACTTC. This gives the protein CASSPEAYQETQYF.

This CDR3 is CASKETGTTGELFF. Written as DNA, the CDR3 is TGTGCCAGTAAGGAGACAGGAACTACCGGGGAGCTGTTTTTT. The chain recombines TRBV19 with TRBJ2-2, with a possible D match to TRBD1 (6 bases). V was clipped by 7 bases and J by 5 bases, with 14 bases between them. The CDR3 has 14 residues. CDR1 and CDR2 from the germline V gene are LNHDA and SQIVND (reference sequence).

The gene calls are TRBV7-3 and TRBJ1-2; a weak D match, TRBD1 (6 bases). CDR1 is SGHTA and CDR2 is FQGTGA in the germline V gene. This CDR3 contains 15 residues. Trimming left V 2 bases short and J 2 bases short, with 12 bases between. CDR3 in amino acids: CASSLSGQGNYGYTF. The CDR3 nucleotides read TGTGCCAGCAGCTTATCTGGGCAGGGGAACTATGGCTACACCTTC.

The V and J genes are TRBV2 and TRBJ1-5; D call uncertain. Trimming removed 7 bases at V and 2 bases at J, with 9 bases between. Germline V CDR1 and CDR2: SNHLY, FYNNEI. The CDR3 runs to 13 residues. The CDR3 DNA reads TGTGCCAGCACTGGTGGAGGCAATCAGCCCCAGCATTTT. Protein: CASTGGGNQPQHF.

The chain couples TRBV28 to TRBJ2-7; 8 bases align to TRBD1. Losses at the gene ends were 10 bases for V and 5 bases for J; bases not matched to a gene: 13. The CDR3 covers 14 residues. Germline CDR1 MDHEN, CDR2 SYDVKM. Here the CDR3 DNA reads TGTGCCATTAAAACCGACAGGGGTTCCCACGAGCAGTACTTC. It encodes CAIKTDRGSHEQYF.

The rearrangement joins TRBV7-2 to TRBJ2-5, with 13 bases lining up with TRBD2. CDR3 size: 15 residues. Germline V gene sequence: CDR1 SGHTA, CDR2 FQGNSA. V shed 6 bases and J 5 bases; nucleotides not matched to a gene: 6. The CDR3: CASSSGLAGTETQYF. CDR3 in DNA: TGTGCCAGCAGTTCGGGACTAGCGGGGACGGAGACCCAGTACTTC.

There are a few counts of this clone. The CDR3 DNA is TGTGCCAGCAGCTCAGTTCATGGCTCCTACGAGCAGTACTTC. Protein product: CASSSVHGSYEQYF. The chain uses TRBV14 and TRBJ2-7; D not resolved. V was shortened by 5 bases and J by 0 bases, with 11 bases between the two germline ends. Germline CDR1 reads SGHDN; CDR2 reads FVKESK. CDR3 size: 14 residues.

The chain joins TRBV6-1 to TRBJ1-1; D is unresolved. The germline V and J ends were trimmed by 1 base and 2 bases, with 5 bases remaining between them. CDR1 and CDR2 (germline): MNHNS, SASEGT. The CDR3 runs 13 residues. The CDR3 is CASSEDRNTEAFF. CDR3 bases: TGTGCCAGCAGTGAAGACAGAAACACTGAAGCTTTCTTT.